The next 32 T cell receptor beta chains were all read from a single sample in a study of early T cells in non-severe SARS-CoV-2 infection. MiXCR, run by TCRdb on the 5' RACE reads, gives a single entry per CDR3 protein. The sample holds tens of thousands of distinct CDR3 sequences, just over 8% seen once. Sequencing was done on a sample of whole blood. Receptors were obtained from an adult who was a healthcare worker with PCR-confirmed SARS-CoV-2 infection or an uninfected control (not recorded which).

This clonotype was recorded many times. This rearrangement joins TRBV12-3 or TRBV12-4 to TRBJ1-2; the D gene is possibly TRBD1 (5 bases). Between the trimmed V and J ends, which lost 8 bases and 0 bases, there was a span of 13 bases. The CDR3 runs 14 residues. In DNA, the CDR3 is TGTGCCAGCTCACCAGACAGAGCTAACTATGGCTACACCTTC. It yields the protein CASSPDRANYGYTF.

This clonotype was seen many times. The chain is built from TRBV20-1 and TRBJ2-3; 10 bases line up with TRBD2. The V gene's germline CDR1 is DFQATT and CDR2 SNEGSKA (reference sequence). This CDR3 has 16 amino acids. V was pared by 4 bases and J by 0 bases, with 7 bases of the junction left unmatched. Here the CDR3 DNA reads TGCAGTGCTACTTTATATAGCGGGAGGAGCACAGATACGCAGTATTTT. It codes for CSATLYSGRSTDTQYF.

DNA for the CDR3: TGCGCCAGCAGCCATGGCACAGGGGGCTTTGCTTTCTTT. Its translation: CASSHGTGGFAFF. The chain is built from TRBV4-1 and TRBJ1-1; 9 bases are shared with TRBD1. Germline CDR1 and CDR2: MGHRA and YSYEKL. The V gene end was trimmed by 3 bases and the J gene end by 11 bases; junction bases not matched to a gene: 7. The CDR3 length is 13 residues.

There are many counts of this clonotype. The chain has TRBV29-1 and TRBJ1-2; 8 bases match TRBD1. Germline V gives CDR1 SQVTM, CDR2 ANQGSEA. Losses at the gene ends were 7 bases for V and 6 bases for J; bases not matched to a gene: 13. This CDR3 is 14 amino acids long. The CDR3: CSALRTGTSNGYTF. DNA for the CDR3: TGCAGCGCCCTTCGGACAGGGACCTCCAATGGCTACACCTTC.

The chain combines TRBV9 with TRBJ1-1; D gene uncertain. CDR1 is SGDLS and CDR2 is YYNGEE in the germline V gene. V lost 4 bases, J lost 6 bases, and 13 bases lay in between. The CDR3 totals 13 residues. CDR3 loop: CASSLEEGAEAFF. The DNA for the CDR3 is TGTGCCAGCAGCTTAGAGGAGGGCGCTGAAGCTTTCTTT. Full variable domain (outside the CDR3, taken from reference TRBV9 and TRBJ1-1): DSGVTQTPKHLITATGQRVTLRCSPRSGDLSVYWYQQSLDQGLQFLIQYYNGEERAKGNILERFSAQQFPDLHSELNLSSLELGDSALYFCASSLEEGAEAFFGQGTRLTVV.

V usage is TRBV5-4 and J usage is TRBJ2-1; TRBD1 matches 7 bases. Germline-derived CDR1 and CDR2 are SGHNT and YYREEE (reference sequence). The CDR3 has 12 amino acids. J gave up 6 bases and V 4 bases, and 1 base lay outside the gene matches. The CDR3 sequence is CASSRDSNEQFF. The CDR3 bases are TGTGCCAGCAGCAGGGACAGCAATGAGCAGTTCTTC.

This clonotype was observed at least ten times. The V gene is TRBV6-1, the J gene TRBJ2-7; the D is unclear. This CDR3 is built from 11 residues. Trimming cost V 8 bases and J 5 bases, with 10 bases left between them. Germline CDR1 and CDR2: MNHNS and SASEGT. The CDR3 is CASVVGNEQYF. CDR3 nucleotides: TGTGCCAGCGTGGTAGGGAACGAGCAGTACTTC.

This chain links TRBV7-8 with TRBJ1-4, with D unresolved. The germline V gene has CDR1 SGHVS and CDR2 FQNEAQ. The CDR3 sequence is 14 residues long. V dropped 5 bases and J dropped 3 bases, with 10 bases sitting between them. This CDR3 is CASSLTMANEKLFF. The CDR3 DNA is TGTGCCAGCAGCCTAACAATGGCTAATGAAAAACTGTTTTTT. Full variable domain (remainder filled in from reference TRBV7-8 and TRBJ1-4): GAGVSQSPRYKVAKRGQDVALRCDPISGHVSLFWYQQALGQGPEFLTYFQNEAQLDKSGLPSDRFFAERPEGSVSTLKIQRTQQEDSAVYLCASSLTMANEKLFFGSGTQLSVL.

This clonotype was detected a few times. V and J are TRBV6-2 or TRBV6-3 and TRBJ1-2; 10 bases align to TRBD1. With V trimmed by 6 bases and J by 2 bases, 15 bases remained unmatched. Germline-derived CDR1 and CDR2 are MNHEY and SVGEGT. The CDR3 loop spans 18 amino acids. The CDR3 here is CASSRTPGTGDSNYGYTF. For the CDR3, the DNA is TGTGCCAGCAGCCGAACCCCAGGGACAGGGGACTCCAACTATGGCTACACCTTC.

This clonotype was seen a handful of times. The gene calls are TRBV2 and TRBJ1-1; a weak D match, TRBD1 (5 bases). CDR1 and CDR2 (germline): SNHLY, FYNNEI. This CDR3 contains 12 residues. Trimming shortened V by 6 bases and J by 4 bases, and 9 bases separated the two germline ends. DNA for the CDR3: TGTGCCAGCAGCGCAGGGTTCACTGAAGCTTTCTTT. Protein sequence: CASSAGFTEAFF.

This clonotype was found many times. The rearrangement joins TRBV5-5 to TRBJ1-3; TRBD1 agrees at 8 bases. Germline CDR1 is SGHKS and CDR2 is YYEKEE (reference sequence). CDR3 size: 15 residues. V shed 4 bases, J shed 4 bases, and the junction held 7 bases outside the gene matches. In DNA, the CDR3 is TGTGCCAGCAGCCCCACAGGGGGTGCAGGAAACACCATATATTTT. Translated, it gives CASSPTGGAGNTIYF.

This clonotype has at least ten counts. This chain connects TRBV6-4 to TRBJ2-3, with 10 bases aligning to TRBD1. CDR1 MRHNA and CDR2 SNTAGT come from the germline V gene. The V gene end was trimmed by 4 bases and the J gene end by 4 bases; junction bases not matched to a gene: 2. The CDR3 has 14 amino acids. This CDR3 reads CASSAGTGADTQYF. CDR3 nucleotides: TGTGCCAGCAGTGCCGGGACAGGGGCAGATACGCAGTATTTT.

Only a few counts were recorded for this clonotype. The genes are TRBV27 and TRBJ2-7; TRBD1 matches at 7 bases. This CDR3 region has 15 residues. Germline lookup yields CDR1 MNHEY and CDR2 SMNVEV (reference sequence). Trimming at V came to 5 bases and at J to 1 base, leaving 8 bases not matched to a gene. The CDR3 spells CASSLLPRGSYEQYF. The CDR3 DNA follows: TGTGCCAGCAGTCTACTTCCCAGGGGGTCCTACGAGCAGTACTTC.

Many counts were recorded for this clonotype. The chain links TRBV7-9 to TRBJ1-2; TRBD1 matches 7 bases. The V gene end was trimmed by 3 bases and the J gene end by 3 bases; junction bases not matched to a gene: 4. The CDR3 runs to 14 residues. The germline gives CDR1 SEHNR, CDR2 FQNEAQ (reference sequence). For the CDR3, the DNA is TGTGCCAGCAGCTTCACAGGGGAGGACTATGGCTACACCTTC. Translating it yields CASSFTGEDYGYTF. Together with reference TRBV7-9 and TRBJ1-2, the CDR3 gives the full variable domain: DTGVSQNPRHKITKRGQNVTFRCDPISEHNRLYWYRQTLGQGPEFLTYFQNEAQLEKSRLLSDRFSAERPKGSFSTLEIQRTEQGDSAMYLCASSFTGEDYGYTFGSGTRLTVV.

The chain has TRBV30 and TRBJ1-2; D unresolved. Germline CDR1 and CDR2: GTSNPN and SVGIG (reference sequence). The CDR3 runs 11 residues. V was cut by 3 bases and J by 5 bases, with 7 bases left in between. The chain's CDR3 is CAWRYGYGYTF. In nucleotides, the CDR3 is TGTGCCTGGAGATACGGGTATGGCTACACCTTC. Full variable domain (remainder filled in from reference TRBV30 and TRBJ1-2): SQTIHQWPATLVQPVGSPLSLECTVEGTSNPNLYWYRQAAGRGLQLLFYSVGIGQISSEVPQNLSASRPQDRQFILSSKKLLLSDSGFYLCAWRYGYGYTFGSGTRLTVV.

About this clonotype: The junction and the germline gene differ at one end; a read error may be behind it. CDR3 loop: CTSSAVGGSPLHF. CDR3 nucleotides: TGTACCAGCAGTGCCGTGGGCGGTTCACCCCTCCACTTT. The chain couples TRBV6-4 to TRBJ1-6; D unclear. Germline lookup yields CDR1 MRHNA and CDR2 SNTAGT. The CDR3 sequence is 13 residues long.

This clonotype was recorded at least ten times. The chain links TRBV6-2 or TRBV6-3 to TRBJ1-2; D is possibly TRBD1 (6 bases). This CDR3 has 14 residues. Trimming cost V 2 bases and J 4 bases, with 11 bases left between them. The germline V gene has CDR1 MNHEY and CDR2 SVGEGT. CDR3 region: CASSYSGRGYGYTF. In DNA form, the CDR3 reads TGTGCCAGCAGTTACAGCGGCAGGGGCTATGGCTACACCTTC.

This clonotype was detected only a few times. The V and J genes are TRBV14 and TRBJ2-7; no reliable D call. V was pared by 1 base and J by 5 bases, with 9 bases between. CDR1 SGHDN and CDR2 FVKESK come from the germline V gene. This CDR3 comprises 13 residues. Here the CDR3 reads CASSQVLGNEQYF. The CDR3 bases are TGTGCCAGCAGCCAAGTATTGGGAAACGAGCAGTACTTC.

This clonotype came up many times. V is TRBV20-1 and J is TRBJ2-1, with TRBD1 as a possible D gene (6 bases). The CDR3 is 14 residues long. The germline V gene has CDR1 DFQATT and CDR2 SNEGSKA (reference sequence). Trimming took 5 bases from V and 7 from J, leaving 18 bases between them. The DNA for the CDR3 is TGCAGTGCTGATACAGGGTCCCACACGAATGAGCAGTTCTTC. Translating gives CSADTGSHTNEQFF.

This clonotype was counted only a few times. The chain uses TRBV7-9 and TRBJ1-6, with D uncertain. The CDR3 is made up of 14 amino acids. Germline V lookup: CDR1 SEHNR, CDR2 FQNEAQ (reference sequence). The V and J ends lost 3 bases and 7 bases respectively, with 10 bases between them. The CDR3 nucleotides are TGTGCCAGCAGCTTGGAGGTGGTAAATTCACCCCTCCACTTT. Protein: CASSLEVVNSPLHF.

This clonotype was seen a handful of times. The CDR3 protein is CASSPAAGEAYNEQFF. CDR3 DNA sequence: TGCGCCAGCAGCCCCGCAGCGGGAGAGGCCTACAATGAGCAGTTCTTC. This chain uses TRBV5-1 with TRBJ2-1; 8 positions agree with TRBD2. J gave up 2 bases and V 4 bases, and 8 bases lay outside the gene matches. There are 16 residues in the CDR3. Germline values: CDR1 SGHRS, CDR2 YFSETQ.

The table lists this clonotype with a few counts. J is TRBJ2-5 and V is TRBV7-6; possibly TRBD2 for D (6 bases). The CDR3 is made up of 16 amino acids. In germline, CDR1 is SGHVS, CDR2 FNYEAQ. Trimming took off 0 bases at V and 1 base at J, with 12 bases between the two ends. The CDR3 sequence is CASSLAPGTLQETQYF. CDR3 nucleotide sequence: TGTGCCAGCAGCTTAGCGCCAGGGACTCTCCAAGAGACCCAGTACTTC.

As regards this clonotype: At one boundary the junction diverges from the germline segment, which might be a read error. V is TRBV7-7 and J is TRBJ2-2; 7 nucleotides match TRBD1. Germline values: CDR1 SSHAT, CDR2 FNYEAQ (reference sequence). The CDR3 has 14 residues. CDR3 DNA: TGTGCTAGCAGCTTGGGGACAGCGGTCGGGGAGCTGTTTTTT. It codes for CASSLGTAVGELFF.

This clonotype showed up just a few times. The chain couples TRBV12-3 or TRBV12-4 to TRBJ2-1; the D gene is possibly TRBD2 (5 bases). With 8 bases removed from V and 2 bases from J, the gap between germline ends came to 13 bases. The CDR3 has 14 residues. The CDR3 spells CASCPRGTYNEQFF. The CDR3 DNA reads as TGTGCCAGCTGCCCCCGGGGAACCTACAATGAGCAGTTCTTC.

This clonotype has just a few counts. The chain links TRBV18 to TRBJ1-5; maybe TRBD1 (6 bases). Germline CDR1 is KGHSH and CDR2 is LQKENI. The CDR3 is made up of 14 amino acids. Trimming left V 4 bases short and J 3 bases short, with 10 bases between. As DNA, the CDR3 is TGTGCCAGCTCACTACACAGGGCCAATCAGCCCCAGCATTTT. Amino acids: CASSLHRANQPQHF.

This clonotype was seen many times. Here the CDR3 reads CASSLTKNIQYF. In nucleotides, the CDR3 is TGTGCCAGCAGCTTAACCAAAAACATTCAGTACTTC. The chain joins TRBV11-2 to TRBJ2-4; D is undetermined. The ends were cut back, 2 bases at V and 2 bases at J, with 1 base in the middle. In germline, CDR1 is SGHAT, CDR2 FQNNGV. This CDR3 contains 12 residues.

The gene calls are TRBV5-1 and TRBJ1-1, with D unresolved. Germline V CDR1 and CDR2: SGHRS, YFSETQ. The CDR3 length is 15 residues. The V gene lost 0 bases and the J gene lost 1 base, with 10 bases spanning the gap. The CDR3 reads CASSLGVRRNTEAFF. The CDR3 bases are TGCGCCAGCAGCTTGGGGGTGAGGAGGAACACTGAAGCTTTCTTT.

This clonotype was seen more than once but under ten times. This rearrangement joins TRBV20-1 to TRBJ2-7; the match to TRBD1 covers 8 bases. Germline CDR1 and CDR2: DFQATT and SNEGSKA (reference sequence). This CDR3 has 13 residues. V was pared by 3 bases and J by 3 bases, with 4 bases of the junction left unmatched. CDR3: CSASGQGIYEQYF. CDR3 nucleotide sequence: TGCAGTGCTAGCGGACAGGGAATCTACGAGCAGTACTTC.

This clonotype was counted at least ten times. The chain uses TRBV19 and TRBJ2-5, with no clear D. The CDR3 has 14 amino acids. V shed 7 bases and J shed 5 bases, with 17 bases lying between them. From germline, CDR1 is LNHDA and CDR2 SQIVND (reference sequence). CDR3 amino acids: CASTPTGPAETQYF. The CDR3 DNA is TGTGCCAGTACTCCCACGGGTCCCGCGGAGACCCAGTACTTC.

The chain couples TRBV20-1 to TRBJ2-3; D gene uncertain. CDR1 and CDR2 (germline): DFQATT, SNEGSKA (reference sequence). CDR3 length: 15 residues. V lost 5 bases and J 0 bases, leaving 15 bases between the germline ends. The CDR3 loop is CSARTFQFSTDTQYF. DNA for the CDR3: TGCAGTGCTCGAACCTTCCAATTTAGCACAGATACGCAGTATTTT.

The V call is TRBV20-1, the J call TRBJ1-2, with D unclear. This CDR3 has 15 amino acids. The ends were cut back, 1 base at V and 1 base at J, with 13 bases in the middle. The V gene's germline CDR1 is DFQATT and CDR2 SNEGSKA (reference sequence). In DNA form, the CDR3 reads TGCAGTGCTAGAGGCGGAACAGACTATAACTATGGCTACACCTTC. As protein: CSARGGTDYNYGYTF.

This clonotype was picked up many times. The genes are TRBV2 and TRBJ2-1; D possibly corresponds to TRBD2 (7 bases). This CDR3 has 14 amino acids. V gave up 0 bases and J gave up 9 bases, with 12 bases separating them. CDR1 SNHLY and CDR2 FYNNEI come from the germline V gene. As DNA, the CDR3 is TGTGCCAGCAGTGAAGCCTACGGGGGGCCTGAGCAGTTCTTC. This encodes CASSEAYGGPEQFF.